A selection of T cell receptor beta chains follows, all from one sample in a study of T cell repertoires in cytomegalovirus infection. TCRdb redid the calling of the reads with MiXCR, one entry per CDR3 protein. Of about 360,000 distinct CDR3 sequences in the sample, over 15% are singletons; the top ten hold approximately 10%. Specimen: PBMCs. The receptor set was obtained from a human donor in good health (CMV status not recorded). Some clones in this sample may be carry-over from other donors' samples. The CDR3 runs from the conserved cysteine through the conserved F or W. A D gene is named only where the DNA matches it firmly. Expanded clones are given a class, and other clones once, few, many or no size at all.

NA	TRBJ2-1	TRBV24-1	few	TGTGCCACCAGTGATTTATTGACTAATGAGCAGTTCTTC	CATSDLLTNEQFF
TRBD2	TRBJ2-1	TRBV2	NA	TGTGCCAGCAGCCAAGCGGGGGTATCCTACAATGAGCAGTTCTTC	CASSQAGVSYNEQFF
NA	TRBJ2-5	TRBV12-3/TRBV12-4	NA	TGTGCCAGCAGTTTAGCTGGTGGGGGGCGGTTAGAGACCCAGTACTTC	CASSLAGGGRLETQYF
TRBD1	TRBJ1-4	TRBV7-9	once	TGTGCCAGCAGCTTATTCGGGACAGGGGCTGAAAAACTGTTTTTT	CASSLFGTGAEKLFF
NA	TRBJ2-4	TRBV7-8	few	TGTGCCAGCAGCTTCCTGGGGGTCCGGGAAGTTCAGTACTTC	CASSFLGVREVQYF
NA	TRBJ2-7	TRBV7-2	few	TGTGCCAGCAGCGAACAGAACTACTACGAGCAGTACTTC	CASSEQNYYEQYF
TRBD2	TRBJ2-1	TRBV6-2/TRBV6-3	NA	TGTGCCAGCAGTCGCCCGGGACTAGCGTCGAATGAGCAGTTCTTC	CASSRPGLASNEQFF
TRBD1	TRBJ2-7	TRBV11-2	NA	TGTGCCAGCAGCCATGGACAGGAAAGGGAGCAGTACTTC	CASSHGQEREQYF
NA	TRBJ1-1	TRBV20-1	NA	TGCAGTGCTAGAGACTGGGATGTGGACACTGAAGCTTTCTTT	CSARDWDVDTEAFF
NA	TRBJ2-5	TRBV7-2	few	TGTGCCAGCAGCTTCTATGGGAGGAGGGAGACCCAGTACTTC	CASSFYGRRETQYF
NA	TRBJ1-2	TRBV11-1	few	TGTGCCAGCAGCTTAGAAGGCAGATGGCGCGGCTACACCTTC	CASSLEGRWRGYTF
NA	TRBJ1-5	TRBV6-2/TRBV6-3	many	TGTGCCAGCAGTTACGGCAGCCTCAATCAGCCCCAGCATTTT	CASSYGSLNQPQHF
TRBD1	TRBJ2-5	TRBV7-4	few	TGTGCCAGCAGCTTTAAGGGGGCGAAAGAGACCCAGTACTTC	CASSFKGAKETQYF
NA	TRBJ2-1	TRBV19	few	TGTGCCAGTAGTATTTTGCCCATCTACAATGAGCAGTTCTTC	CASSILPIYNEQFF
NA	TRBJ2-1	TRBV6-1	many	TGTGCCAGCAGTGAAGACGAAGGGGGCTACAATGAGCAGTTCTTC	CASSEDEGGYNEQFF
NA	TRBJ2-2	TRBV29-1	NA	TGCAGCGCCTTTGGGGGCACCGGGGAGCTGTTTTTT	CSAFGGTGELFF
NA	TRBJ1-5	TRBV28	NA	TGTGCCAGCAGAAAGGGGGGAACTAGCAATCAGCCCCAGCATTTT	CASRKGGTSNQPQHF
NA	TRBJ2-3	TRBV7-2	many	TGTGCCAGCAGCTTAGTCGCCTCGGCAGATACGCAGTATTTT	CASSLVASADTQYF
NA	TRBJ1-1	TRBV7-8	NA	TGTGCCAGCAGCTTAATGCTGGGGAACACTGAAGCTTTCTTT	CASSLMLGNTEAFF
NA	TRBJ1-6	TRBV12-3/TRBV12-4	few	TGTGCCAGCAGTTTAGCCATCCCACCCCTCCACTTT	CASSLAIPPLHF
TRBD1	TRBJ2-5	TRBV3-1	few	TGTGCCAGCAGCCAAGTAGACAGGGCTGCACAAGAGACCCAGTACTTC	CASSQVDRAAQETQYF
TRBD1	TRBJ1-3	TRBV7-4	few	TGTGCCAGCAGCTCCTACAGGGGGCCCGACGGTAACACCATATATTTT	CASSSYRGPDGNTIYF
NA	TRBJ1-2	TRBV12-3/TRBV12-4	NA	TGTGCCAGCGGCCGGGGACGGTGGTCCTATGGCTACACCTTC	CASGRGRWSYGYTF
NA	TRBJ2-7	TRBV10-3	NA	TGTGCCATCAGTTCTTGGACCTGGGGCTCCTACGAGCAGTACTTC	CAISSWTWGSYEQYF
NA	TRBJ2-3	TRBV12-3/TRBV12-4	NA	TGTGCCAGCAGTCGGACCGGCACGATGGATACGCAGTATTTT	CASSRTGTMDTQYF
NA	TRBJ1-5	TRBV2	many	TGTGCCAGCAGTGAGTTGGGGAGCAATCAGCCCCAGCATTTT	CASSELGSNQPQHF
NA	TRBJ2-7	TRBV10-3	few	TGTGCCATCAGTGGCCGGGGAAACTACGAGCAGTACTTC	CAISGRGNYEQYF
NA	TRBJ1-2	TRBV10-2	few	TGCGCCAGCAGTGCCCAGGGACCTACTACGGGCTACACCTTC	CASSAQGPTTGYTF
TRBD2	TRBJ2-3	TRBV7-9	many	TGTGCCAGCGCTTCGGGACTAGCGGGGATCGATACGCAGTATTTT	CASASGLAGIDTQYF
NA	TRBJ1-6	TRBV20-1	many	TGCAGTGCCTCAGGGGTTCGGGATAATTCACCCCTCCACTTT	CSASGVRDNSPLHF
TRBD1	TRBJ2-3	TRBV7-8	many	TGTGCCAGTACAGGGGTGGGCACAGATACGCAGTATTTT	CASTGVGTDTQYF
TRBD2	TRBJ2-1	TRBV7-9	few	TGTGCCAGCAGCGTATACGCAGCGGGGGGCCGAGCCAATGAGCAGTTCTTC	CASSVYAAGGRANEQFF
NA	TRBJ1-1	TRBV20-1	NA	TGCAGTGCTAGAGATCGTCGCAAAGGGGCGCTTAGGACTGAAGCTTTCTTT	CSARDRRKGALRTEAFF
NA	TRBJ2-7	TRBV7-9	NA	TGTGCCAGCAGCCCTCGGGTTGGGGGCGCGACGACGGAGCAGTACTTC	CASSPRVGGATTEQYF
NA	TRBJ2-5	TRBV7-2	many	TGTGCCAGCAGCTTCAGATGGGCGGACCAAGAGACCCAGTACTTC	CASSFRWADQETQYF
NA	TRBJ2-3	TRBV29-1	NA	TGCAGCGTTGAAGGGCAGGGAGATAGCACAGATACGCAGTATTTT	CSVEGQGDSTDTQYF
NA	TRBJ1-2	TRBV6-8	NA	TGTGCCAGCAGTGAACTGGGGGGAAGGAACTATGGCTACACCTTC	CASSELGGRNYGYTF
TRBD2	TRBJ2-5	TRBV12-3/TRBV12-4	many	TGTGCCAGCAGTCCTCGACTAGCGGGGCTTAAAGAGACCCAGTACTTC	CASSPRLAGLKETQYF
NA	TRBJ1-5	TRBV12-3/TRBV12-4	NA	TGTGCCAGCAGTTTAGGGCGCAGGCTAAGCCAGCCCCAGCATTTT	CASSLGRRLSQPQHF
NA	TRBJ2-1	TRBV2	few	TGTGCCAGCATTCTAACTAGCACGGTCGATGAGCAGTTCTTC	CASILTSTVDEQFF
NA	TRBJ1-1	TRBV19	few	TGTGCCAGTAGTACCGGACAGCTGAACACTGAAGCTTTCTTT	CASSTGQLNTEAFF
TRBD1	TRBJ1-5	TRBV27	NA	TGTGCCAGCAGTCCCCTAGGGGGCACTTATAGCAATCAGCCCCGGCATTTT	CASSPLGGTYSNQPRHF
TRBD1	TRBJ1-6	TRBV25-1	NA	TGTGCCAGCAGTTTTGGACAGGCTAAACCTAGTTCACCCCTCCACTTT	CASSFGQAKPSSPLHF
NA	TRBJ1-2	TRBV20-1	NA	TGCAGTGCTGGTAGCCGAGGGACCGAAAACTATGGCTACACCTTC	CSAGSRGTENYGYTF
NA	TRBJ2-5	TRBV6-6	many	TGTGCCAGCAGATACGTCGGGGGGCCGGAGACCCAGTACTTC	CASRYVGGPETQYF
NA	TRBJ2-1	TRBV20-1	NA	TGCAGTGCTCCAGGGGGGACCCCGCAAAGCAATGAGCAGTTCTTC	CSAPGGTPQSNEQFF
NA	TRBJ1-1	TRBV2	many	TGTGCCAGCAACCCGTCACAGGGAGCCTCGTCCGAAGCTTTCTTT	CASNPSQGASSEAFF